This section outlines one T cell receptor (beta chain) sequence together with its context. This clone's antigen is unknown. No per-base quality is available; no much larger clone lies one base away. Receptor amplification or capture employed the immunoSEQ multiplex PCR assay. High-throughput TCR-beta CDR3 sequencing of genomic DNA from most patients was performed by Adaptive Biotechnologies. Processing in the source paper ran as follows. TCR sequencing data were retrieved from Adaptive's ImmunoSEQ software for 18 patients, whereas three other patients were processed with MiXCR and VDJtools. CDR3 nucleotide sequences shared by donor and recipient were removed because the origin of these sequences could not be assigned. To be classed as alloreactive, a clone needed at least 2-fold expansion over unstimulated cells and a minimum CFSE-low frequency of 0.002% (template counts) or 0.001% (read counts). A clone was considered mappable if detected in the sequenced pre-transplant spleen, lymph node, or MLR CFSE-low populations of the donor or recipient. Cumulative frequency of alloreactive clones was calculated as a percentage of all sequences weighted by copy number. Sourced from immuneACCESS, this table was stored by TCRdb with only in-frame sequences that have V and J called. A share of the clones is absent; for the studies checked, an unresolved V gene accounts for under half, and the remainder has no known explanation. The DNA gave D and trimming, while V, J and clone size come from that table. This sample holds some 45,000 clones; about 91% were observed only once. The ten largest clones add up to under 4.5% of the sample.

The sample comes from a study of graft-versus-host responses after intestinal transplantation (dated by TCRdb to the early 2020s). As for the study more broadly: Multivisceral, liver-intestinal, or isolated intestinal transplants were received by the recipients. To identify alloreactive clones, pre-transplant mixed lymphocyte reaction products were sequenced and compared with unstimulated pre-transplant donor and recipient T cells. Every recipient was given anti-thymocyte globulin induction, followed by roughly 3 years of maintenance tacrolimus and steroids. Rather than being sequenced by the commercial service, samples from a few later patients were sequenced in-house on an Illumina MiSeq and processed with MiXCR. A cohort of some 24 intestinal transplant recipients, including one retransplant, was enrolled, and 3 patients lacking pretransplant specimens were excluded. Graft-versus-host and host-versus-graft alloreactive T cell clones were tracked in the graft, circulation and bone marrow after intestinal transplantation using bulk TCR-beta CDR3 sequencing. Donor T cell macrochimerism was defined as a peak of at least 4% donor T cells among recipient peripheral blood mononuclear cells. Overall results and qualifications from the work: In patients with donor T cell macrochimerism, the allografts had high GvH to HvG T cell clonal ratios. Early after transplant, peak levels of circulating GvH clones were associated with declines in HvG clones. The conclusions were limited by the relatively low number and heterogeneity of the intestinal transplant patients. GvH clones turned up in recipient bone marrow, with some appearing earlier in ileal mucosa or blood, a pattern consistent with an intestinal mucosal origin.

Blood samples were collected up to 4 times in the first month after transplant and then at least monthly when available. Via the germline V gene, CDR1 is SNHLY and CDR2 FYNNEI. The CDR3 spans 13 residues, from the cysteine through the phenylalanine. The read is trimmed to its CDR3 DNA, 39 bases read in frame from base 1. The V end loses 8 bases and the J end loses 5 bases, and a stretch of 15 bases separates them. The TCR was taken from a human patient who received an intestinal transplant, so some T cells may come from the graft donor. Sequenced material: PBMCs, taken 524 days after transplant. The rearranged segments are TRBV2 and TRBJ1-1; no confident D gene assignment can be made. Here is the DNA: TGTGCCAGCTCTTCTGGGGTGAGAACTGAAGCTTTCTTT. Translated, this is CASSSGVRTEAFF.